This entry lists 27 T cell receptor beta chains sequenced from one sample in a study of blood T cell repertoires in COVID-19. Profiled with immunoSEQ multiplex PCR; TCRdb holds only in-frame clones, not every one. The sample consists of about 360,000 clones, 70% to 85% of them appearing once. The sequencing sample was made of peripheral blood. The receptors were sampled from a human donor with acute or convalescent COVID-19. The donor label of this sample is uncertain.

The CDR3 is CASSPTGGLVTQYF. The DNA of the CDR3 is TGCGCCAGCAGCCCGACAGGGGGCCTGGTGACCCAGTACTTC. The chain employs TRBV5-1 and TRBJ2-5, with TRBD1 matching 10 bases. The length of the CDR3 is 14 residues. The ends lost 4 bases at V and 7 bases at J; junction bases unmatched: 7. CDR1 is SGHRS, CDR2 YFSETQ, per germline.

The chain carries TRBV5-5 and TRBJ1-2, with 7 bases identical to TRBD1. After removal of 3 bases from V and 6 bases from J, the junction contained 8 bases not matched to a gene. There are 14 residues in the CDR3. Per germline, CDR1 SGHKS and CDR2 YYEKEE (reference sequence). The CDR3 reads CASSWDRPRDGYTF. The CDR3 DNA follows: TGTGCCAGCAGCTGGGACAGACCGAGGGATGGCTACACCTTC.

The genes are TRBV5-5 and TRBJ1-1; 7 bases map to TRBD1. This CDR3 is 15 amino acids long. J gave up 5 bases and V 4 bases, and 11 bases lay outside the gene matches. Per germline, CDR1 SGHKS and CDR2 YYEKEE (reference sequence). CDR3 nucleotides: TGTGCCAGCAGCCCCTCGACAGGGCGGGGAACTGAAGCTTTCTTT. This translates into CASSPSTGRGTEAFF.

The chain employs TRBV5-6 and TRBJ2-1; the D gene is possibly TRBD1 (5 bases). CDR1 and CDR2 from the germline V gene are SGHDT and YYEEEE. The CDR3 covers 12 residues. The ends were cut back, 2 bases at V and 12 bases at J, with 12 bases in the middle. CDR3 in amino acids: CASSFLQAAQFF. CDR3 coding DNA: TGTGCCAGCAGCTTCTTACAGGCGGCGCAGTTCTTC.

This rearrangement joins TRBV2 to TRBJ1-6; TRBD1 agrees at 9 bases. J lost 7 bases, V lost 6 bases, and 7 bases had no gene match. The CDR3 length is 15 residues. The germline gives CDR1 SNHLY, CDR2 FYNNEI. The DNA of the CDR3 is TGTGCCAGCAGAGGACAGGGGCATCGGAATTCACCCCTCCACTTT. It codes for CASRGQGHRNSPLHF.

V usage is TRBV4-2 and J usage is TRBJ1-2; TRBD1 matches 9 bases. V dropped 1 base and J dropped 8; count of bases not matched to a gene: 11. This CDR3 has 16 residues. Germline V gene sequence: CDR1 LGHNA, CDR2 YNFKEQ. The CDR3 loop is CASSQGITGGARGYTF. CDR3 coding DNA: TGTGCCAGCAGCCAAGGTATAACAGGGGGCGCGAGGGGCTACACCTTC.

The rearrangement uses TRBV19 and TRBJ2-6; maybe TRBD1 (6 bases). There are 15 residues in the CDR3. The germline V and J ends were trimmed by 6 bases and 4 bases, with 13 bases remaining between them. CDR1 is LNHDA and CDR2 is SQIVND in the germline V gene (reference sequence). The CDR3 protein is CASRKQGLGANVLTF. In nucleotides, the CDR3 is TGTGCCAGTAGGAAGCAGGGGTTAGGGGCCAACGTCCTGACTTTC. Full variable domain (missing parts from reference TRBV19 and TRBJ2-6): DGGITQSPKYLFRKEGQNVTLSCEQNLNHDAMYWYRQDPGQGLRLIYYSQIVNDFQKGDIAEGYSVSREKKESFPLTVTSAQKNPTAFYLCASRKQGLGANVLTFGAGSRLTVL.

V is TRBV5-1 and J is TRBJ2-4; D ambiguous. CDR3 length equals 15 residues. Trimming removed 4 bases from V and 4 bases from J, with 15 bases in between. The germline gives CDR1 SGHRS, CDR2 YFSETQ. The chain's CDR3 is CASSNLGSGKNIQYF. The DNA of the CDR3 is TGCGCCAGCAGCAACCTAGGTTCTGGGAAAAACATTCAGTACTTC. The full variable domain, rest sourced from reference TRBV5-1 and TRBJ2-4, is KAGVTQTPRYLIKTRGQQVTLSCSPISGHRSVSWYQQTPGQGLQFLFEYFSETQRNKGNFPGRFSGRQFSNSRSEMNVSTLELGDSALYLCASSNLGSGKNIQYFGAGTRLSVL.

This chain's CDR3 is CSAKKGATGYTF. DNA for the CDR3: TGCAGCGCCAAAAAAGGGGCAACGGGCTACACCTTC. The chain is built from TRBV29-1 and TRBJ1-2; D may be TRBD1 (5 bases). CDR3 length: 12 amino acids. V lost 7 bases, J lost 8 bases, and 17 bases lay in between. Germline CDR1 reads SQVTM; CDR2 reads ANQGSEA.

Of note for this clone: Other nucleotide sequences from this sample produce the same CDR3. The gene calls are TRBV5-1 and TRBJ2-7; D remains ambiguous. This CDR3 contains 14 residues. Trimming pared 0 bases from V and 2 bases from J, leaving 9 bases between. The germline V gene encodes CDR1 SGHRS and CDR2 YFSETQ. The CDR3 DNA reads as TGCGCCAGCAGCTTGGAGTCCAGAACCTACGAGCAGTACTTC. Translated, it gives CASSLESRTYEQYF.

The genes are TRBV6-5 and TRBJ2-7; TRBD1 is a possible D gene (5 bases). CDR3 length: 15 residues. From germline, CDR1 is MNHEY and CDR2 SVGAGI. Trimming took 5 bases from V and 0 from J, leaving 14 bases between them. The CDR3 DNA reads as TGTGCCAGCAGTCTCCGGACACCTCTCTCCTACGAGCAGTACTTC. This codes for CASSLRTPLSYEQYF.

In DNA, the CDR3 is TGTGCCACCAGCCCACCGCCGACAGGGGCCAACTATGGCTACACCTTC. It is translated as CATSPPPTGANYGYTF. The chain combines TRBV24-1 with TRBJ1-2; TRBD1 matches at 8 bases. CDR1 is KGHDR and CDR2 is SFDVKD in the germline V gene. The CDR3 runs to 16 residues. V trimming: 7 bases; J trimming: 2 bases; junction bases outside the gene matches: 11.

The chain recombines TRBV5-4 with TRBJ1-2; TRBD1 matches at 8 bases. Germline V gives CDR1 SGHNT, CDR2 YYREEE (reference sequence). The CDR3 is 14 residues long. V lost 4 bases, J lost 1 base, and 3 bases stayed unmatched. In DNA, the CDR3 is TGTGCCAGCAGCCAGGACAGGGTTAACTATGGCTACACCTTC. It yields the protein CASSQDRVNYGYTF.

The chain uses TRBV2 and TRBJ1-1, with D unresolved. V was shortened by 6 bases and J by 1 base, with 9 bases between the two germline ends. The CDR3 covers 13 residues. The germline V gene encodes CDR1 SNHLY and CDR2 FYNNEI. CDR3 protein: CASSPLRNTEAFF. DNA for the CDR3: TGTGCCAGCAGCCCTCTTAGGAACACTGAAGCTTTCTTT.

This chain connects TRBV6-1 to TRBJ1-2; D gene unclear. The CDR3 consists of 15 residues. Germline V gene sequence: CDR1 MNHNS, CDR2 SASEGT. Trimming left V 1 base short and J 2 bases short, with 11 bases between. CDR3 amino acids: CASSEGRYENYGYTF. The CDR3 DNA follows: TGTGCCAGCAGTGAAGGGAGGTATGAGAACTATGGCTACACCTTC.

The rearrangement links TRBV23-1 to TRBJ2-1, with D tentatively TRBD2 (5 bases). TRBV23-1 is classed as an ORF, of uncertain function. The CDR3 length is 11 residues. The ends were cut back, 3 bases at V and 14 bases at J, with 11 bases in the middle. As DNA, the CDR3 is TGCGCCAGCAGTCAGGGTCGGAGGAAGTTCTTC. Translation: CASSQGRRKFF.

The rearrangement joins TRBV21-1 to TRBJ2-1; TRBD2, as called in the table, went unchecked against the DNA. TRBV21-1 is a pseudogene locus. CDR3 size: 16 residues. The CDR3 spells CARHSFGEAPYNEQFF. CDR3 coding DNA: TGTGCCAGACACAGCTTCGGGGAGGCCCCCTACAATGAGCAGTTCTTC.

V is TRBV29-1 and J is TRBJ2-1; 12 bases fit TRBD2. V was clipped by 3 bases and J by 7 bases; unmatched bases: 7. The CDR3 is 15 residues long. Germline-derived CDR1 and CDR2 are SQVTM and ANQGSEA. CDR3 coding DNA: TGCAGCGTTGATAATCTAGCGGGAGGGTGGAATGAGCAGTTCTTC. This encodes CSVDNLAGGWNEQFF.

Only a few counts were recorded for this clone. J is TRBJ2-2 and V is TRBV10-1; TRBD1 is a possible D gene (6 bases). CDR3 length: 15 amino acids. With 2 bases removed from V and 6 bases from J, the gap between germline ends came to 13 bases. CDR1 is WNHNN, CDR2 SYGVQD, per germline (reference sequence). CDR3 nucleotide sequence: TGCGCCAGCAGTGAGAGCAGGGGATACCCCGGGGAGCTGTTTTTT. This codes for CASSESRGYPGELFF.

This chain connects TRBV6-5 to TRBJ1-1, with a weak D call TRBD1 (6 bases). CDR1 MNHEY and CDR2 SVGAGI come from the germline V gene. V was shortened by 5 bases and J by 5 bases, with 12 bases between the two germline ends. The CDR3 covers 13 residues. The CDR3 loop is CASSRQGLTEAFF. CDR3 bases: TGTGCCAGCAGTAGGCAGGGGCTTACTGAAGCTTTCTTT.

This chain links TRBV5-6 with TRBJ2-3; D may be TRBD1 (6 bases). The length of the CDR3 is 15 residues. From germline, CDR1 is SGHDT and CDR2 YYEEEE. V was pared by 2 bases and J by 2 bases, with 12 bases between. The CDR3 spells CASSFREGDTDTQYF. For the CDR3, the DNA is TGTGCCAGCAGCTTTCGCGAGGGGGACACAGATACGCAGTATTTT.

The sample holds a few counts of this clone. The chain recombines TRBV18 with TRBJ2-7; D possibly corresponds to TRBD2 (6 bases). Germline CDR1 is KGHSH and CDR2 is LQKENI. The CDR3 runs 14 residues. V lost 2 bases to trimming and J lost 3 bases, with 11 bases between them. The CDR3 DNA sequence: TGTGCCAGCTCACCAGAGACTAGTAGCTACGAGCAGTACTTC. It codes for CASSPETSSYEQYF.

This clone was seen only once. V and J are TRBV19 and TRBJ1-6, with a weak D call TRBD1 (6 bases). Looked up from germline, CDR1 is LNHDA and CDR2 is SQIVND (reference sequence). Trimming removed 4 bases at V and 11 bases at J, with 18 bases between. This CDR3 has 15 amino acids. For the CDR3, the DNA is TGTGCCAGTAGTAGGGAGATGACAGGATCCGCACCCCTCCACTTT. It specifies CASSREMTGSAPLHF.

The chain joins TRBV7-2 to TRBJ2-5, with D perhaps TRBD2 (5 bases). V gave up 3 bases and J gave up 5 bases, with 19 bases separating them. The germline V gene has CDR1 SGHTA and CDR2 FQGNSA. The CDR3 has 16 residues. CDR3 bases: TGTGCCAGCAGCTTTCCCCGGACTTTCGGCGGGGAGACCCAGTACTTC. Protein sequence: CASSFPRTFGGETQYF. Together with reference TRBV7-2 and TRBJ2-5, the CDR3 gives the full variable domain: GAGVSQSPSNKVTEKGKDVELRCDPISGHTALYWYRQSLGQGLEFLIYFQGNSAPDKSGLPSDRFSAERTGGSVSTLTIQRTQQEDSAVYLCASSFPRTFGGETQYFGPGTRLLVL.

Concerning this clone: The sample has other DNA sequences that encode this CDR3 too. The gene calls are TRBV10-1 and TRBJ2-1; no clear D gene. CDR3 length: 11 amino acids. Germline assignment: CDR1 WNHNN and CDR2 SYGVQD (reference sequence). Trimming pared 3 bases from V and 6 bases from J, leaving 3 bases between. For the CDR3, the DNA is TGCGCCAGCAGTGACAGCAATGAGCAGTTCTTC. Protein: CASSDSNEQFF.

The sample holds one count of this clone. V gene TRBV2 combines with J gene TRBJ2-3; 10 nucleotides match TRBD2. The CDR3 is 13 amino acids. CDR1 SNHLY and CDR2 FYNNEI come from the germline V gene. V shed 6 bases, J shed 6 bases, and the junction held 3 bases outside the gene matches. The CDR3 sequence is CASSLAGVDTQYF. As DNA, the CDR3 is TGTGCCAGCAGCCTAGCGGGGGTTGATACGCAGTATTTT.

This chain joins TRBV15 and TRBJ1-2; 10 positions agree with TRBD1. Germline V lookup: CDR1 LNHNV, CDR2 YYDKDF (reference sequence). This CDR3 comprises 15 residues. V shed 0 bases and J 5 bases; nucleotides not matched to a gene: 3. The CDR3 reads CATSREDRGGYGYTF. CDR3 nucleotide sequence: TGTGCCACCAGCAGAGAGGACAGGGGGGGTTATGGCTACACCTTC.